This TCR beta chain comes out of a study of T cells in tumors after PD-1 blockade. The germline V gene encodes CDR1 SEHNR and CDR2 FQNEAQ (reference sequence). The CDR3 totals 16 residues. Trimming pared 5 bases from V and 0 bases from J, leaving 15 bases between. Measured with immunoSEQ multiplex PCR; TCRdb has only the in-frame clones, and not every one. The data contain around 5,000 clones, 60% to 75% of them singletons. J is TRBJ2-3 and V is TRBV7-9; possible D gene TRBD2, 6 bases. Sequenced here: tumor tissue, sampled before anti-PD-1 treatment. The clonotype originates from a human donor with cutaneous squamous cell carcinoma. This CDR3 reads CASSVGTSSSTDTQYF. In DNA form, the CDR3 reads TGTGCCAGCAGCGTCGGGACTTCTTCTAGCACAGATACGCAGTATTTT.